This TCR beta chain was obtained from a study of tumor and adjacent non-tumor tissue in lung cancer. This clonotype came up many times. Its antigen is still unknown. No cell sorting was done before RNA was extracted from the tissue. Donors were chemotherapy-naive, newly diagnosed lung cancer surgical patients in China, August–late 2014. Study outcomes and limitations: Higher tumor TCR diversity was associated with shorter survival. Tumor tissue had significantly higher TCR diversity than normal lung.

A modified ARM-PCR protocol with three rounds of nested PCR amplified TCRbeta. TCRdb redid the calling of the multiplex PCR reads with MiXCR, one entry per CDR3 protein. This table holds around 120,000 distinct CDR3 sequences, about 66% found once. The TCR comes from a man aged 25 to 45 with non-small cell lung cancer. The sample comprised lung tumor tissue.

The CDR3 sequence: CSFRPAQGYEQYF. Here the CDR3 DNA reads TGCAGCTTTCGACCAGCGCAGGGTTACGAGCAGTACTTC. The chain is built from TRBV29-1 and TRBJ2-7; TRBD1 is a possible D gene (5 bases). The CDR3 totals 13 residues. The V gene lost 8 bases and the J gene lost 4 bases, with 18 bases spanning the gap. CDR1 and CDR2 from the germline V gene are SQVTM and ANQGSEA.